The T cell receptor (beta chain) under discussion was sequenced for a study of glioma-infiltrating T cells. CDR3 length equals 16 residues. The V end was cut by 3 bases, the J end by 4 bases, with 16 bases between. This clonotype has only one observation. TCR alpha and beta CDR3 regions were amplified from RNA using iRepertoire nested multiplex PCR. TCRdb used MiXCR to reprocess the multiplex PCR reads, holding one entry per CDR3 protein. The sample yields about 140,000 distinct CDR3 sequences, 35% to 50% seen once. This TCR was recovered from a human donor with low-grade glioma or glioblastoma, undergoing nonglioma brain surgery, or in good health (not recorded which). The specimen was glioma tissue, nonneoplastic brain tissue, or PBMCs (not recorded which). V usage is TRBV12-3 or TRBV12-4 and J usage is TRBJ2-1; D remains ambiguous. CDR3 bases: TGTGCCAGCAGTTTGCCGGGCCTCATCGATTACAATGAGCAGTTCTTC. Translation: CASSLPGLIDYNEQFF.